The clone carrying this T cell receptor beta chain occurred a few times. Its matching antigen is unknown. The germline gives CDR1 LGHNA, CDR2 YSLEER. V dropped 4 bases and J dropped 2; count of bases not matched to a gene: 4. This CDR3 contains 14 residues. Amplification used 60 Vbeta primers and 13 Jbeta primers. Only in-frame clones appear in the TCRdb table, and some are missing; sequencing was by immunoSEQ multiplex PCR. The repertoire has 160,000 or so clones, around 82% of them found once; the top ten carry under 7.5%. The entry originates in a study of cytomegalovirus exposure and HLA in healthy donors. Study results and caveats: DRB1 had the most TCR associations and HLA-C the fewest, a later analysis found, with rates varying by HLA locus. Most TCRs appeared rarely, but some public TCRs recurred in many donors.

Sequenced material: PBMCs. This TCR was recovered from a woman aged 45 to 65 in good health and CMV-seropositive. The chain joins TRBV4-3 to TRBJ2-7; 8 bases fit TRBD1. CDR3 amino acids: CASSRGTGAYEQYF. The CDR3 nucleotides are TGCGCCAGCAGCCGAGGGACAGGAGCCTACGAGCAGTACTTC.